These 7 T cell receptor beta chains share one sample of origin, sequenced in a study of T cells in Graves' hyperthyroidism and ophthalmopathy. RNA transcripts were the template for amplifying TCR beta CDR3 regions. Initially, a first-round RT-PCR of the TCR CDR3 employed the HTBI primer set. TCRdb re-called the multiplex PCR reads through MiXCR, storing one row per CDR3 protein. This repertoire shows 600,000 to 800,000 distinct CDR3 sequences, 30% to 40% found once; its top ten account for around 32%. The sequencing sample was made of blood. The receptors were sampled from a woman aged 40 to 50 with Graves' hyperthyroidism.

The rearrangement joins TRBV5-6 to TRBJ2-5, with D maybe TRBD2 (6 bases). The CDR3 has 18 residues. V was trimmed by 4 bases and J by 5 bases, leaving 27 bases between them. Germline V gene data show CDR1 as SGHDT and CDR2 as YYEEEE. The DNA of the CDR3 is TGTGCCAGCAGCCACTCATCCCAGGACTACCCTAGTTGGGAGACCCAGTACTTC. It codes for CASSHSSQDYPSWETQYF.

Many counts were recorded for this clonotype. CDR3 in amino acids: CASSIALLNQPQHF. Here the CDR3 DNA reads TGTGCCAGCAGCATAGCGCTACTAAATCAGCCCCAGCATTTT. The rearrangement joins TRBV12-3 or TRBV12-4 to TRBJ1-5; the D is unclear. V was clipped by 6 bases and J by 4 bases, with 13 bases between them. The CDR3 spans 14 residues.

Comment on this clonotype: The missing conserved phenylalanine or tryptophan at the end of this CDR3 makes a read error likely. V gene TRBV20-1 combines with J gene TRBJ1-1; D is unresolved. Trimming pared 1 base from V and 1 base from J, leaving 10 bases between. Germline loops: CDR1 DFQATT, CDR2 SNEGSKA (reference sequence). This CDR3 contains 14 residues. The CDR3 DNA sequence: TGCAGTGCTAGAGGGCGGGGAAAGAACACTGAAGCTTTCCTT. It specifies CSARGRGKNTEAFL.

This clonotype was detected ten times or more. The CDR3 nucleotides are TGCAGTTCCTACAGGGCAGGTGGCGAGACCCAGTACTTC. Translating it yields CSSYRAGGETQYF. The genes are TRBV20-1 and TRBJ2-5, with D maybe TRBD1 (6 bases). CDR1 and CDR2 (germline): DFQATT, SNEGSKA (reference sequence). The CDR3 runs 13 residues. The germline V and J ends were trimmed by 8 bases and 5 bases, with 18 bases remaining between them.

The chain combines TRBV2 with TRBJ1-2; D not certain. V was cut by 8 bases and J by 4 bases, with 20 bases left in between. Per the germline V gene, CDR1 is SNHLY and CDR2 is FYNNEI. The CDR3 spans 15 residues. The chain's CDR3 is CASYPSDGRAYGYTF. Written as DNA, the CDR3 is TGTGCCAGCTACCCGTCGGACGGGAGGGCCTATGGCTACACCTTC.

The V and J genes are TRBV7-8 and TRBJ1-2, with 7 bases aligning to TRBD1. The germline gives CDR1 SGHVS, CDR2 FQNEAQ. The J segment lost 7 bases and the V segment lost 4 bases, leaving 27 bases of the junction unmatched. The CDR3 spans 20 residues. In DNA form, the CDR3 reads TGTGCCAGCAGCTCATTCCCGCAGTTTCAGGACAGGTCTTCCCCTTTTGGCTACACCTTC. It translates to CASSSFPQFQDRSSPFGYTF.

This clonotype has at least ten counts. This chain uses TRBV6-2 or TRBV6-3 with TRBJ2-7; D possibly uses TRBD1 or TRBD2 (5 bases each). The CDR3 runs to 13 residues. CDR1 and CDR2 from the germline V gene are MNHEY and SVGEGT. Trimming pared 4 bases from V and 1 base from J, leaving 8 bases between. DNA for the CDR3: TGTGCCAGCAGTTTCAGGGAGTCCTACGAGCAGTACTTC. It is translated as CASSFRESYEQYF.